The 11 T cell receptor beta chains below all came from one sample that was sequenced in a study of T cells after yellow fever vaccination. TCRdb re-called the 5' RACE reads with MiXCR, one entry per CDR3 protein. The table includes 250,000 to 400,000 distinct CDR3 sequences, roughly 4.3% detected once. The material sequenced was PBMCs, taken 5 days after the yellow fever booster vaccination. Receptors originate from a man younger than 30 who received the YFV17D yellow fever vaccine.

Ten or more counts support this clonotype. The chain uses TRBV9 and TRBJ1-1; 7 bases line up with TRBD1. The V gene end was trimmed by 4 bases and the J gene end by 7 bases; junction bases not matched to a gene: 7. The CDR3 is 13 residues long. Germline V gene sequence: CDR1 SGDLS, CDR2 YYNGEE. CDR3 bases: TGTGCCAGCAGCCCTAGGGGGCGAGGTGAAGCTTTCTTT. Its protein is CASSPRGRGEAFF.

This clonotype was seen ten or more times. The CDR3 here is CASSLWGQGYEQYF. CDR3 nucleotide sequence: TGTGCCAGCAGCTTATGGGGACAGGGCTACGAGCAGTACTTC. V and J are TRBV7-2 and TRBJ2-7, with 9 positions matching TRBD1. Trimming removed 2 bases from V and 3 bases from J; junction bases left unmatched: 2. Germline V gene lookup returns CDR1 SGHTA and CDR2 FQGNSA. This CDR3 has 14 amino acids.

V and J are TRBV7-9 and TRBJ2-7; the D is unclear. The germline CDR1 and CDR2 sequences are SEHNR and FQNEAQ (reference sequence). This CDR3 region has 13 residues. With 1 base removed from V and 3 bases from J, the gap between germline ends came to 7 bases. The CDR3 reads CASSLGGFYEQYV. For the CDR3, the DNA is TGTGCCAGCAGCTTAGGGGGATTCTACGAGCAGTACGTC.

The rearrangement joins TRBV12-3 or TRBV12-4 to TRBJ1-1, with 11 bases lining up with TRBD1. Losses at the gene ends were 5 bases for V and 6 bases for J; bases not matched to a gene: 14. The CDR3 is 17 residues long. The CDR3 reads CASSLWDRGAEWAEAFF. CDR3 nucleotide sequence: TGTGCCAGCAGTCTCTGGGACAGGGGGGCGGAGTGGGCTGAAGCTTTCTTT.

This clonotype was recorded many times. This chain uses TRBV27 with TRBJ1-2, with 8 bases identical to TRBD1. The CDR3 is 15 amino acids. Germline V gives CDR1 MNHEY, CDR2 SMNVEV (reference sequence). V trimming: 5 bases; J trimming: 4 bases; junction bases outside the gene matches: 9. The CDR3 DNA follows: TGTGCCAGCAGTCCCGGGACAGGTTTCCTCTATGGCTACACCTTC. This codes for CASSPGTGFLYGYTF.

The gene calls are TRBV5-1 and TRBJ2-1; 7 bases map to TRBD2. V dropped 4 bases and J dropped 0; count of bases not matched to a gene: 7. Germline V gives CDR1 SGHRS, CDR2 YFSETQ. This CDR3 comprises 16 residues. The CDR3 region has the DNA TGCGCCAGCAGCGCTAGCGGTGCCAACTCCTACAATGAGCAGTTCTTC. It codes for CASSASGANSYNEQFF.

In its sample, this clonotype was seen a few times. The V gene is TRBV28, the J gene TRBJ2-1; tentatively, D is TRBD1 (6 bases). Germline V gives CDR1 MDHEN, CDR2 SYDVKM. The V gene lost 5 bases and the J gene lost 9 bases, with 14 bases spanning the gap. The CDR3 runs 13 residues. The CDR3 loop is CASSPYGRGEQFF. The CDR3 nucleotides are TGTGCCAGCAGTCCGTACGGCAGGGGTGAGCAGTTCTTC.

V is TRBV23-1 and J is TRBJ2-7; unclear D gene. TRBV23-1 is filed as an ORF, its function uncertain. Trimming shortened V by 4 bases and J by 5 bases, and 3 bases separated the two germline ends. This CDR3 has 10 residues. The CDR3 region is CASSPDEQYF. The CDR3 DNA is TGCGCCAGCAGTCCAGACGAGCAGTACTTC.

This clonotype has ten or more counts. The chain joins TRBV6-2 or TRBV6-3 to TRBJ2-7, with 7 bases fitting TRBD2. This CDR3 has 14 amino acids. In germline, CDR1 is MNHEY, CDR2 SVGEGT. V was pared by 4 bases and J by 2 bases, with 5 bases of the junction left unmatched. CDR3 bases: TGTGCCAGCAGTTTTGTACGGGGGGCCTACGAGCAGTACGTC. It encodes CASSFVRGAYEQYV.

This clonotype was counted only a few times. This chain uses TRBV5-1 with TRBJ2-1, with 10 bases matching TRBD2. The CDR3 has 16 residues. The germline V gene encodes CDR1 SGHRS and CDR2 YFSETQ. Trimming removed 0 bases from V and 6 bases from J; junction bases left unmatched: 6. The CDR3 sequence is CASSLVSSGGFNEQFF. The CDR3 nucleotides are TGCGCCAGCAGCTTGGTGTCTAGCGGGGGTTTCAATGAGCAGTTCTTC.

In its sample, this clonotype was seen many times. The chain has TRBV12-3 or TRBV12-4 and TRBJ2-3; D is possibly TRBD1 or TRBD2 (5 bases each). The CDR3 has 14 amino acids. V lost 4 bases, J lost 2 bases, and 10 bases lay in between. The CDR3 loop reads CASSWGTPTDTQYF. The CDR3, as DNA: TGTGCCAGCAGTTGGGGGACCCCCACAGATACGCAGTATTTT.